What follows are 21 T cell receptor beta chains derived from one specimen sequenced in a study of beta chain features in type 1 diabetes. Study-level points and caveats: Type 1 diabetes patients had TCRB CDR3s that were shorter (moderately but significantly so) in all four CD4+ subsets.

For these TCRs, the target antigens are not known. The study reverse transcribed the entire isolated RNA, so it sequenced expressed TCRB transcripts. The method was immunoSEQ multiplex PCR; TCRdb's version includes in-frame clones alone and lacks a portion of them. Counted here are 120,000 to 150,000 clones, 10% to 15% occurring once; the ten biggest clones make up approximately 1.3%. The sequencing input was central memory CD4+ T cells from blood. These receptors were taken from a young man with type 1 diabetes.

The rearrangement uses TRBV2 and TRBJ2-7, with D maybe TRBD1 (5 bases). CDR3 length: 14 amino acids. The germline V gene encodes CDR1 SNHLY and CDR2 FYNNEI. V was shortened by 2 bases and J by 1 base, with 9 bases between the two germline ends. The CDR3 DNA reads TGTGCCAGCAGTGAACGGACAACTTCCTACGAGCAGTACTTC. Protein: CASSERTTSYEQYF.

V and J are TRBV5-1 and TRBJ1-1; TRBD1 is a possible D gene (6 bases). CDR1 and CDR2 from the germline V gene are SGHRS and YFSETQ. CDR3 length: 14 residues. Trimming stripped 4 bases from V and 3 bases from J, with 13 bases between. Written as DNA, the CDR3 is TGCGCCAGCAGCGCCCCAGGGGCGTACACTGAAGCTTTCTTT. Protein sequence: CASSAPGAYTEAFF. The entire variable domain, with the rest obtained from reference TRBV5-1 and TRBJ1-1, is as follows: KAGVTQTPRYLIKTRGQQVTLSCSPISGHRSVSWYQQTPGQGLQFLFEYFSETQRNKGNFPGRFSGRQFSNSRSEMNVSTLELGDSALYLCASSAPGAYTEAFFGQGTRLTVV.

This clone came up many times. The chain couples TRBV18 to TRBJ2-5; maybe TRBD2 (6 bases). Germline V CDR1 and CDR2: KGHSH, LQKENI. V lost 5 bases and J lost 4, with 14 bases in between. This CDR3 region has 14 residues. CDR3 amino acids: CASSAQSGGETQYF. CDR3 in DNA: TGTGCCAGCTCAGCTCAATCCGGGGGAGAGACCCAGTACTTC. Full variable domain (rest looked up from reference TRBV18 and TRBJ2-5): NAGVMQNPRHLVRRRGQEARLRCSPMKGHSHVYWYRQLPEEGLKFMVYLQKENIIDESGMPKERFSAEFPKEGPSILRIQQVVRGDSAAYFCASSAQSGGETQYFGPGTRLLVL.

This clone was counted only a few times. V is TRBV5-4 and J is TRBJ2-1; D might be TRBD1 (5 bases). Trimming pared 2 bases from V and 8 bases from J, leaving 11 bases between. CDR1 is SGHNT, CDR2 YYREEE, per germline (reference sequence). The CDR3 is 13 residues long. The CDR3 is CASSLQAGYEQFF. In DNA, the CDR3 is TGTGCCAGCAGCTTACAGGCCGGGTATGAGCAGTTCTTC.

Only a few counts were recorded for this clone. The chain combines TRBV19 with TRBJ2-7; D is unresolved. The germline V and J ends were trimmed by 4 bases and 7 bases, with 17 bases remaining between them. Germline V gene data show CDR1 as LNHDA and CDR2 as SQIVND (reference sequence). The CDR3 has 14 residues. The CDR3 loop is CASSKSIGGKEQYF. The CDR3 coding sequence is TGTGCCAGTAGTAAGTCCATTGGTGGTAAAGAGCAGTACTTC.

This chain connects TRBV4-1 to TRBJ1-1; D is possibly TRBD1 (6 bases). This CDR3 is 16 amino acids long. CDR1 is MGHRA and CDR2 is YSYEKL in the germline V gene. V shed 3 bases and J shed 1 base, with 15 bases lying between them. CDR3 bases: TGCGCCAGCAGCCAGGTCCGACAGGTGTGGAACACTGAAGCTTTCTTT. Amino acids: CASSQVRQVWNTEAFF.

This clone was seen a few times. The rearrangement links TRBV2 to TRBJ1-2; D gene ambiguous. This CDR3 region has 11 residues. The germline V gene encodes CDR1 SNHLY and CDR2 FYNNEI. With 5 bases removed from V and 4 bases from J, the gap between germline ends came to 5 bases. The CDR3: CASSLGYGYTF. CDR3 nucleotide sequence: TGTGCCAGCAGTCTCGGCTATGGCTACACCTTC.

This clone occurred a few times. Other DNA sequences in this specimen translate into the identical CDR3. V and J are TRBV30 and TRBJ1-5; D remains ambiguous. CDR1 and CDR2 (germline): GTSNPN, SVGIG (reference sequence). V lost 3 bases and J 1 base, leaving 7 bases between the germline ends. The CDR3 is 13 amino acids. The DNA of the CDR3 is TGTGCCTGGAGGGCGGACAGCAATCAGCCCCAGCATTTT. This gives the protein CAWRADSNQPQHF.

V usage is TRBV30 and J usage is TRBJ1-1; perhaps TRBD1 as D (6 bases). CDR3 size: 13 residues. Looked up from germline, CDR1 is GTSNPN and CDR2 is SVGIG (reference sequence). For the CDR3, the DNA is TGTGCGCTGCTGGTGAATTTTGGACAGATAGCTTTCTTT. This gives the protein CALLVNFGQIAFF.

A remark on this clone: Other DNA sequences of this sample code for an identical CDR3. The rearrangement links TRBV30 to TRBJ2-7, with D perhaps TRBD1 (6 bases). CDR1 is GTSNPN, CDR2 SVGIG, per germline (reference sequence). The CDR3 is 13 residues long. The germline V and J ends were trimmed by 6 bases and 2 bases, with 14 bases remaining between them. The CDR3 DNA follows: TGTGCCTGTACCGTTGGACAGCCCTACGAGCAGTACTTC. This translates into CACTVGQPYEQYF.

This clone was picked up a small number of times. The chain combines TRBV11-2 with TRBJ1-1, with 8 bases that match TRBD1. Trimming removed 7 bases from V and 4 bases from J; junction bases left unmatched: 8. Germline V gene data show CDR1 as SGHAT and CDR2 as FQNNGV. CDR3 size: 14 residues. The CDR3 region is CASTGQGFGTEAFF. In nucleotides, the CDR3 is TGTGCCAGCACAGGACAGGGCTTTGGCACTGAAGCTTTCTTT.

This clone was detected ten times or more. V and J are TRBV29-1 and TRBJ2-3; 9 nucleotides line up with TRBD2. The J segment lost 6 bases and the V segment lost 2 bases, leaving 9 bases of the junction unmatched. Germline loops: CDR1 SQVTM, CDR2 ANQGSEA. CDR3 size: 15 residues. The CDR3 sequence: CSVERPASGDDTQYF. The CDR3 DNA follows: TGCAGCGTTGAACGTCCGGCTAGCGGGGACGATACGCAGTATTTT.

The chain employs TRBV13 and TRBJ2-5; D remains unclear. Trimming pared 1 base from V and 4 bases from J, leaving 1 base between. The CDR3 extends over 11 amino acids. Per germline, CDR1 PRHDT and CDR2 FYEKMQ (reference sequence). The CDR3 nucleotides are TGTGCCAGCAGCTTAGCAGAGACCCAGTACTTC. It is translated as CASSLAETQYF. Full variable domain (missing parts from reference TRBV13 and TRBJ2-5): AAGVIQSPRHLIKEKRETATLKCYPIPRHDTVYWYQQGPGQDPQFLISFYEKMQSDKGSIPDRFSAQQFSDYHSELNMSSLELGDSALYFCASSLAETQYFGPGTRLLVL.

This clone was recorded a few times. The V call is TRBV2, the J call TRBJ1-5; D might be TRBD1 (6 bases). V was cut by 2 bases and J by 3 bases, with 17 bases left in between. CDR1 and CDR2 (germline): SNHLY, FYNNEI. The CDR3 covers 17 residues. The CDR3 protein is CASSELSGRGDNQPQHF. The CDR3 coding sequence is TGTGCCAGCAGTGAATTGTCGGGCAGGGGAGACAATCAGCCCCAGCATTTT.

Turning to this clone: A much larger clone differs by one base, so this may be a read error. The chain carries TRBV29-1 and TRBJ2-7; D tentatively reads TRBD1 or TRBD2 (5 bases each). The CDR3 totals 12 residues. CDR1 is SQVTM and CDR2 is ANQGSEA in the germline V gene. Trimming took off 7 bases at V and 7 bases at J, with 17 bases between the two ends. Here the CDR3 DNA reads TGCAGCGGTGATCTGGACACGGGAGAGCAGTACTTC. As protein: CSGDLDTGEQYF.

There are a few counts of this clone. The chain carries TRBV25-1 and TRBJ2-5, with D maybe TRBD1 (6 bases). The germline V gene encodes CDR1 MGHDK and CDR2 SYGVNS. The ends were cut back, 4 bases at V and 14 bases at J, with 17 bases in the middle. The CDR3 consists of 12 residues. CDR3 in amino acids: CASSGYPGTRYF. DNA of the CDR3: TGTGCCAGCAGTGGATACCCCGGGACAAGATACTTC.

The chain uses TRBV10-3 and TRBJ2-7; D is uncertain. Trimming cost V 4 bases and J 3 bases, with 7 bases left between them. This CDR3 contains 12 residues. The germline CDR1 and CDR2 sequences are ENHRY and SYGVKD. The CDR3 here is CAISGRSYEQYF. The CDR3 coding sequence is TGTGCCATCAGTGGGCGTAGCTACGAGCAGTACTTC.

Written as DNA, the CDR3 is TGTGCCAGCAGCGCTGACAGAGCTCCCTATGGCTACACCTTC. This encodes CASSADRAPYGYTF. The chain uses TRBV9 and TRBJ1-2; a possible D gene is TRBD1 (5 bases). V was pared by 3 bases and J by 4 bases, with 13 bases between. The CDR3 is 14 residues long. Germline CDR1 SGDLS, CDR2 YYNGEE. Looking up the rest from reference TRBV9 and TRBJ1-2 gives the full variable domain: DSGVTQTPKHLITATGQRVTLRCSPRSGDLSVYWYQQSLDQGLQFLIQYYNGEERAKGNILERFSAQQFPDLHSELNLSSLELGDSALYFCASSADRAPYGYTFGSGTRLTVV.

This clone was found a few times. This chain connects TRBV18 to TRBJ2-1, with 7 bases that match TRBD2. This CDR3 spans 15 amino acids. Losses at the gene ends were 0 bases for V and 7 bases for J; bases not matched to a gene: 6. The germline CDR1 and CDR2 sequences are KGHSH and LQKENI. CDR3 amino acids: CASSPPSGVGNEQFF. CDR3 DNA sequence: TGTGCCAGCTCACCACCAAGCGGGGTCGGGAATGAGCAGTTCTTC.

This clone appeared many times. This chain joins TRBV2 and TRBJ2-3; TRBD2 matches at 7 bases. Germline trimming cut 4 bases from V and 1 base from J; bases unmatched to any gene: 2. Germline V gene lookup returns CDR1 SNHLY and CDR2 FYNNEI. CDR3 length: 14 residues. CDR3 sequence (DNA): TGTGCCAGCAGTGTTGCGGGGGGCACAGATACGCAGTATTTT. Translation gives CASSVAGGTDTQYF.

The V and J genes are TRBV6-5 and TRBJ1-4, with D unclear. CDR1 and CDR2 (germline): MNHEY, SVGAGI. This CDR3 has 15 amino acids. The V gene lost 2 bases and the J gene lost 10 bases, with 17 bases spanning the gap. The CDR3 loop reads CASSYMAGGSRKLFF. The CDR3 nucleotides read TGTGCCAGCAGTTACATGGCAGGAGGAAGCCGAAAACTGTTTTTT.